This entry features one T cell receptor beta chain sequence. Its target antigen remains unknown. Nothing much larger sits one base from this clone, and base qualities are not available. This specimen comes from a study of blood T cell repertoires in COVID-19 (dated by TCRdb to between 2020 and 2021). In the study overall: Samples from collaborators originated in the United States, Italy and Spain and spanned both the acute and convalescent phases of COVID-19. The prospective study material was composed of cDNA or gDNA derived from T cells, B-cell-depleted T cells, or PBMCs. The dataset comprised deeply sampled blood TCRbeta repertoires from subjects exposed to, actively infected with, or recovered from COVID-19. The repertoires were released in a freely available public database intended as a resource for research on the immune response to SARS-CoV-2. Samples came from the ongoing ImmuneRACE study (first 160 participants) plus 1,254 subjects from 6 global collaborators. The sample metadata nearly always contained a de-identified subject ID, COVID-19 status, age in years and sex. Where available, HLA class I and class II types were taken from metadata supplied by the sample provider and were not determined by assay-based typing.

TCRbeta CDR3 regions were amplified from genomic DNA using the immunoSEQ Assay, a bias-controlled multiplex PCR. On the authors' methods: The number of nucleated cells in each sample was estimated by amplification of reference gene primers within the assay. To quantify the absolute abundance of each unique TCRbeta CDR3 rearrangement, sequence reads were collapsed and filtered. For each sample, productive Simpson clonality was calculated as the square root of Simpson's diversity index over productive rearrangements. TCRdb took this table from immuneACCESS and kept in-frame rearrangements with V and J called. Such tables lack part of the clones; where checked against another copy, unresolved V genes explain under half of the gap, and the rest is unexplained. V and J calls plus clone size are reproduced from that table; the DNA served to infer D and trimming. The sample yields 300,000 to 450,000 clones; over 75% were counted once. The ten largest clones capture 1% to 1.5% of the sample.

Overall results and qualifications from the work: Clinical and demographic metadata were provided uncurated, with the amount varying by source and participant.

The CDR3 contains 13 residues, cysteine and phenylalanine counted. Just the 39-base CDR3 DNA is kept, in frame starting at base 1. V gives up 4 bases and J gives up 7 bases, and the segment between their germline ends measures 11 bases. Participants in the prospective study were aged about 18 to 100 years, lived in under 30 United States geographic areas, and enrolled through a virtual design. To assign participants to cohorts, the prospective study relied on clinical history that participants themselves reported in a screening survey and a study questionnaire. ImmuneRACE Cohort 3 recovered participants were defined by two consecutive negative NP/OP PCR tests, healthcare professional clearance, or symptom resolution. Mobile phlebotomists in the prospective study collected whole blood, serum and a nasopharyngeal or oropharyngeal swab from every participant. Prospective study participants could optionally give additional blood draws and questionnaires over a roughly two-month period. Before DNA extraction, blood samples from the prospective study were shipped at room temperature or frozen.

The sample comprised PBMCs or T cells enriched from blood (not recorded which). The sequence joins TRBV12-3 or TRBV12-4 to TRBJ1-5; the D gene identity is not certain. The TCR comes from a man younger than 40 who had recovered from COVID-19. DNA sequence: TGTGCCAGCAGTTCGCGGGGAGGGCAGCCCCAGCATTTT. Its translation is CASSSRGGQPQHF.